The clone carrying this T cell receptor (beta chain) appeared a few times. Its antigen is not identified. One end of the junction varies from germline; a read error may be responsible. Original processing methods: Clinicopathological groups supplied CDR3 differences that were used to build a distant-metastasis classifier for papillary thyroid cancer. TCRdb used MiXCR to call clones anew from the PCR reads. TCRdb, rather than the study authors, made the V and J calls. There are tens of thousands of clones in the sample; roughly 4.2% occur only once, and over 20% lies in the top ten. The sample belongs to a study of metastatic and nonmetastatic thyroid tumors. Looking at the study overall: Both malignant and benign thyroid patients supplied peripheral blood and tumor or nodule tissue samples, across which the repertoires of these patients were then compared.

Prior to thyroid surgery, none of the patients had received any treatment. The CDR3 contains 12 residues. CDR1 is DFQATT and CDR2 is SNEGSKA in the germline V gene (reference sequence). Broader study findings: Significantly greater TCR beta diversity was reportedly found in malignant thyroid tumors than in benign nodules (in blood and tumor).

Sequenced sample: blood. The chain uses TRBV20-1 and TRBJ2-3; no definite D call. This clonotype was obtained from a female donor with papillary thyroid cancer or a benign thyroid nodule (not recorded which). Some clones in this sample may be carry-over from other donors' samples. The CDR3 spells CSSRAPDRSQYF. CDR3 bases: TGCAGTTCTAGAGCCCCCGACCGGTCGCAGTATTTT.